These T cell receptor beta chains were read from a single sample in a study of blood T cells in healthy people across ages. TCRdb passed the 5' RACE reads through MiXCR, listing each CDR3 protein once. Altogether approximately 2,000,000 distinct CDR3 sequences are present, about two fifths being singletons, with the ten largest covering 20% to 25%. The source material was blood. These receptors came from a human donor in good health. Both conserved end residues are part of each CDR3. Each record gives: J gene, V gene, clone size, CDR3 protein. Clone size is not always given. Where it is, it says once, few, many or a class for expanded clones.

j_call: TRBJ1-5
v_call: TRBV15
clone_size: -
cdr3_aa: CATSRSGSLNQPQHF

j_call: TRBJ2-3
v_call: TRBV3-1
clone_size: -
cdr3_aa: CASSHGAGESTDTQYF

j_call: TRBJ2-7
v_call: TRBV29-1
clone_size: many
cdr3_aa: CSILTGTGDYEQYF

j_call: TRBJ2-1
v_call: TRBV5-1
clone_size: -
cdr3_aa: CASSLPREDNEQFF

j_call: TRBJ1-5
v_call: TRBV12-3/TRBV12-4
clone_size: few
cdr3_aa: CASSFGGVDQPQHF

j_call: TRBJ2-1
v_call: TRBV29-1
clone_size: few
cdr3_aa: CSVHQDYNEQFF

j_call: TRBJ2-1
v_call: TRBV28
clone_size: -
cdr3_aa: CASSLWGSYEQCF

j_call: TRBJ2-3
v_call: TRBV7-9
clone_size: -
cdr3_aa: CASSSLGQQRGQGPADTQYF

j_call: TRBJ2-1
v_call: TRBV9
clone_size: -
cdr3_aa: CASSDRDWDTGEQFF

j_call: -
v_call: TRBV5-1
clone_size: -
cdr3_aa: CASSLNGHPSYEQYF

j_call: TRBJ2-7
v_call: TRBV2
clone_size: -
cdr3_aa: CASSYRGFEQYF

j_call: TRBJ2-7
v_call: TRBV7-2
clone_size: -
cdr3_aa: CASSSSYPYEQYF

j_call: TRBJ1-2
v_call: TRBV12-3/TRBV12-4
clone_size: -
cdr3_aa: CASSLQDRDYGYTF

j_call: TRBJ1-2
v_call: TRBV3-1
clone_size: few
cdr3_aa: CASSPPGDPNYGYTF

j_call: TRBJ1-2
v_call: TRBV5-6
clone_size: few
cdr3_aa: CASSSEQGRNYGYTF

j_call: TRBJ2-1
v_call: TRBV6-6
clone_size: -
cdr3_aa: CASSRHEGPPQDNEQFF

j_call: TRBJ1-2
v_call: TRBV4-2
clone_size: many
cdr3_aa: CASSPGEGSGYTF

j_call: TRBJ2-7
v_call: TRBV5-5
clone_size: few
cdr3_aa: CASSLEGVFSYEQYF

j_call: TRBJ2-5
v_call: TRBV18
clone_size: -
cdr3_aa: CASSPREVQETQYF

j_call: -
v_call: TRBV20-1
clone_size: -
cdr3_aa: CSARDLSGGIYEQYF

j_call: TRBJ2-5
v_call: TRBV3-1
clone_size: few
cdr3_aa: CASSQGTAIQETQYF

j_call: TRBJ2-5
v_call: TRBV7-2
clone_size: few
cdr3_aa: CASSLGNGGLRETQYF

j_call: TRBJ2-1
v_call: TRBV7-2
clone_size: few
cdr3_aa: CASSLLSRSNEQFF

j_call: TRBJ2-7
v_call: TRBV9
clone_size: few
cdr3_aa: CASSGPGSGPYYEQYF

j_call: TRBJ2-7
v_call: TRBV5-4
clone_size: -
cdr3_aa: CASSWKSTGYEQYF

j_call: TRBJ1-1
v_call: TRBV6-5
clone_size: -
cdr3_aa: CASRATVTNTEAFF

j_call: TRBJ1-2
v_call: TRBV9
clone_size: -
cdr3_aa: CASSVEEGYGYTF

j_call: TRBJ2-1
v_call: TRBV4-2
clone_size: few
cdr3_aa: CASSPGLAGDNEPFF

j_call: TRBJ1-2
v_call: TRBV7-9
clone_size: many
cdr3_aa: CASSLVVANYGYTF

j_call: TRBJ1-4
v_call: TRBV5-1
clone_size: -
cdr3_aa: CASSLGDRDEKLFF

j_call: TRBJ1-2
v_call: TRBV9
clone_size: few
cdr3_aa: CASSVAGLRGGYTF

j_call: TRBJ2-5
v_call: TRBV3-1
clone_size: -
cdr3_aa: CASSQGTSGGPRQETQYF

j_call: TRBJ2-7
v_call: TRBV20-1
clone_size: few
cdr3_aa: CSAKSIPSYEQYF

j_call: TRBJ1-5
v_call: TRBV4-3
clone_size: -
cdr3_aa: CASSQDSGKPQHF

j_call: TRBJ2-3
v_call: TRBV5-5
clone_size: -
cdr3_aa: CASIPTADTQYF

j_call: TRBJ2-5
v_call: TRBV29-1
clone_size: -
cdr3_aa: CSVDLNARETQYF

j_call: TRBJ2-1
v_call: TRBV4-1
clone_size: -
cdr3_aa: CASSQYTSQGSYNEQFF

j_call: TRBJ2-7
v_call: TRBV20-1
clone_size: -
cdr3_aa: CSARKAGLGNTYEQYF

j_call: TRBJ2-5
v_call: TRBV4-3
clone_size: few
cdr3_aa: CASSQESRMGGETQYF

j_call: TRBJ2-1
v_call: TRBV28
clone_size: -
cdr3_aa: CASSTVGTGDNEQFF